This T cell receptor beta chain originates from a study of T-cell memory formation after mild COVID-19. TCRdb called the 5' RACE reads again in MiXCR, with one record for every CDR3 protein. The sample includes 25,000 to 35,000 distinct CDR3 sequences, around 6.8% seen only once; the top ten take 12% to 15%. CDR3 length equals 14 residues. V gave up 2 bases and J gave up 7 bases; unmatched junction bases: 8. Germline lookup yields CDR1 DFQATT and CDR2 SNEGSKA (reference sequence). This clonotype came up many times. The specimen sequenced was PBMCs or a T cell subset sorted from them (not recorded which). The clonotype was recovered from an adult woman who had mild COVID-19 (a few samples of this study predate the infection). Cell type and time point are not known. The chain is built from TRBV20-1 and TRBJ2-1; TRBD2 aligns across 7 bases. CDR3 sequence: CSARLADPWNEQFF. DNA for the CDR3: TGCAGTGCTAGACTAGCGGATCCGTGGAATGAGCAGTTCTTC.